This TCR beta chain was captured by sequencing in a study of T cell changes during pregnancy in multiple sclerosis. Using immunoSEQ multiplex PCR, the repertoire was profiled, and TCRdb retains in-frame clones only, with some absent. The sample has over 90,000 clones; approximately 95% are singletons. CDR3 size: 20 residues. Germline V gene sequence: CDR1 MDHEN, CDR2 SYDVKM. V was clipped by 1 base and J by 6 bases; unmatched bases: 21. The chain combines TRBV28 with TRBJ2-1; the match to TRBD2 covers 7 bases. The receptor comes from a female donor with multiple sclerosis, enrolled in a pregnancy study. Sample: peripheral blood, taken after pregnancy. In DNA form, the CDR3 reads TGTGCCAGCAGTTTATTCATATCGGGGGACTACTACAAATGGGGCAATGAGCAGTTCTTC. Translated, it gives CASSLFISGDYYKWGNEQFF.